The 14 T cell receptor beta chains given below trace back to one sample, sequenced in a study of post-analysis software for immune sequencing data. Study outcomes and limitations: Included in a set of roughly 5 TRBV segments more frequent in patients than controls were TRBV5-6, TRBV5-1 and TRBV20-1.

Unique molecular identifiers were built into the TCR beta cDNA libraries. MiXCR was run by TCRdb on the PCR reads, yielding one entry per CDR3 protein. This table has 820,000 or so distinct CDR3 sequences, approximately 53% appearing once. No antigen is known for these receptors. Input material: blood. These receptors came from a girl between 10 and 17 years old with multiple sclerosis.

This clonotype has more than one count but fewer than ten. CDR3 loop: CASSLGDRVYNEQFF. The CDR3 region has the DNA TGTGCCAGCAGTTTAGGGGACAGGGTCTACAATGAGCAGTTCTTC. The chain uses TRBV12-3 or TRBV12-4 and TRBJ2-1; 9 nucleotides match TRBD1. The length of the CDR3 is 15 residues. Trimming at V came to 1 base and at J to 3 bases, leaving 1 base not matched to a gene.

The chain joins TRBV29-1 to TRBJ1-1, with D possibly matching TRBD1 (5 bases). Trimming removed 6 bases at V and 1 base at J, with 15 bases between. This CDR3 spans 14 amino acids. Germline assignment: CDR1 SQVTM and CDR2 ANQGSEA. DNA for the CDR3: TGCAGCGTCCAGACCGGGGGAAGGAACACTGAAGCTTTCTTT. This translates into CSVQTGGRNTEAFF.

There are a few counts of this clonotype. The chain employs TRBV7-2 and TRBJ2-6, with D perhaps given as TRBD1 or TRBD2 (5 bases each). This CDR3 is built from 18 residues. Trimming removed 2 bases at V and 0 bases at J, with 14 bases between. Germline CDR1 SGHTA, CDR2 FQGNSA. CDR3 in DNA: TGTGCCAGCAGCTTATACCGGGGCCCTTTCTCTGGGGCCAACGTCCTGACTTTC. Translation gives CASSLYRGPFSGANVLTF.

This chain links TRBV12-3 or TRBV12-4 with TRBJ2-7; a weak D match, TRBD2 (5 bases). V was pared by 5 bases and J by 5 bases, with 13 bases between. CDR3 length: 13 amino acids. The CDR3 reads CASSPPNGNEQYF. In DNA form, the CDR3 reads TGTGCCAGCAGTCCCCCCAACGGGAACGAGCAGTACTTC.

This chain links TRBV9 with TRBJ2-3; 11 nucleotides match TRBD1. V lost 2 bases, J lost 3 bases, and 2 bases stayed unmatched. The CDR3 runs 15 residues. The germline V gene encodes CDR1 SGDLS and CDR2 YYNGEE. The CDR3 nucleotides are TGTGCCAGCAGCGTCGGGACAGGGGGTACAGATACGCAGTATTTT. The encoded protein is CASSVGTGGTDTQYF.

The rearrangement links TRBV27 to TRBJ2-3; D is possibly TRBD2 (6 bases). V was trimmed by 6 bases and J by 3 bases, leaving 10 bases between them. CDR1 and CDR2 from the germline V gene are MNHEY and SMNVEV (reference sequence). This CDR3 has 13 residues. Written as DNA, the CDR3 is TGTGCCAGCAGGACTAGGATAACAGATACGCAGTATTTT. Its protein product is CASRTRITDTQYF.

The chain is built from TRBV20-1 and TRBJ2-5, with TRBD1 identical over 7 bases. The CDR3 loop spans 15 amino acids. Germline V gives CDR1 DFQATT, CDR2 SNEGSKA (reference sequence). V dropped 6 bases and J dropped 11; count of bases not matched to a gene: 21. The CDR3 reads CSANDRQGIPYGQYF. Written as DNA, the CDR3 is TGCAGTGCCAACGACCGACAGGGAATCCCCTACGGGCAGTACTTC.

This clonotype came up a few times. J is TRBJ2-3 and V is TRBV29-1, with 7 positions matching TRBD1. The CDR3 sequence is 14 residues long. Unmatched junction bases numbered 11, after V lost 6 bases and J lost 5 bases. Germline V gene data show CDR1 as SQVTM and CDR2 as ANQGSEA. Here the CDR3 DNA reads TGCAGCGTACTGCCCCATGCAGGGGGAGATACGCAGTATTTT. Translated, it gives CSVLPHAGGDTQYF.

The CDR3 nucleotides read TGCAGTGCTAGAGAGTGGGGCAGGAATACAGATACGCAGTATTTT. It is translated as CSAREWGRNTDTQYF. The V call is TRBV20-1, the J call TRBJ2-3; the D gene is possibly TRBD1 (5 bases). This CDR3 contains 15 residues. CDR1 is DFQATT, CDR2 SNEGSKA, per germline (reference sequence). Trimming cost V 0 bases and J 3 bases, with 13 bases left between them.

The genes are TRBV12-3 or TRBV12-4 and TRBJ2-7; 11 nucleotides line up with TRBD2. There are 17 residues in the CDR3. V dropped 3 bases and J dropped 1; count of bases not matched to a gene: 8. CDR3 bases: TGTGCCAGCAGTTTGGGACTAGCGGTCGACATATCCTACGAGCAGTACTTC. It codes for CASSLGLAVDISYEQYF.

This chain joins TRBV11-2 and TRBJ2-5; TRBD2 might be the D (6 bases). The assigned J gene may be wrong: the sequence end matches TRBJ2-7 better. Germline V gene sequence: CDR1 SGHAT, CDR2 FQNNGV. CDR3 size: 14 residues. CDR3 sequence (DNA): TGTGCCAGCAGCTCCCTCAGTGAAGCGGGCGAGCAGTACTTC. Protein sequence: CASSSLSEAGEQYF.

This sequence joins TRBV7-9 and TRBJ2-1; TRBD2 aligns across 13 bases. CDR1 is SEHNR and CDR2 is FQNEAQ in the germline V gene (reference sequence). The CDR3 extends over 18 amino acids. The ends lost 3 bases at V and 7 bases at J; junction bases unmatched: 12. In DNA, the CDR3 is TGTGCCAGCAGCTTCCGCAATAGACTAGCGGGAGGTGAGAATGAGCAGTTCTTC. Its translation is CASSFRNRLAGGENEQFF.

V gene TRBV3-1 combines with J gene TRBJ2-1; possibly TRBD1 or TRBD2 for D (5 bases each). Trimming left V 2 bases short and J 0 bases short, with 14 bases between. The CDR3 is 17 amino acids. Germline lookup yields CDR1 LGHDT and CDR2 YNNKEL (reference sequence). The CDR3 nucleotides read TGTGCCAGCAGCCAATCGGGACGCCTTGCCTCCTACAATGAGCAGTTCTTC. It codes for CASSQSGRLASYNEQFF.

This chain joins TRBV12-3 or TRBV12-4 and TRBJ2-7; TRBD1 is a possible D gene (6 bases). There are 14 residues in the CDR3. The germline V and J ends were trimmed by 5 bases and 2 bases, with 13 bases remaining between them. The CDR3 nucleotides read TGTGCCAGCAGTCTCGCGGACAGACCCTACGAGCAGTACTTC. Amino acids: CASSLADRPYEQYF.